These T cell receptor beta chains were read from a single sample in a study of cytomegalovirus exposure and HLA in healthy donors. Profiled with immunoSEQ multiplex PCR; TCRdb holds only in-frame clones, not every one. The data show approximately 82,000 clones, 85% to 95% seen once. The sequencing sample was made of PBMCs. The receptors were gathered from a woman aged 18-30 years in good health and CMV-seronegative. The CDR3 runs from the conserved cysteine through the conserved F or W. A D gene is named only where the DNA matches it firmly. Size is omitted from some rows. Given values are once, few, many or a class for expanded clones.

CDR3aa	CDR3nt	v_gene	d_gene	j_gene	abundance
CASSQGTGMNTEAFF	TGCGCCAGCAGCCAAGGTACAGGAATGAACACTGAAGCTTTCTTT	TRBV4-3	-	TRBJ1-1	once
CASSQDVSGGAVSYEQYF	TGCGCCAGCAGCCAAGATGTTAGCGGGGGGGCCGTATCCTACGAGCAGTACTTC	TRBV4-1	TRBD2	TRBJ2-7	once
CASSLRDSGTEAFF	TGTGCCAGCAGTCTCCGGGACAGCGGGACTGAAGCTTTCTTT	TRBV25-1	TRBD1	TRBJ1-1	-
CAISADLGLNTEAFF	TGTGCCATCAGTGCGGACCTGGGGCTGAACACTGAAGCTTTCTTT	TRBV10-3	-	TRBJ1-1	once
CASSSQTSGRNYEQYF	TGTGCCAGCAGCTCCCAGACTAGCGGGAGAAACTACGAGCAGTACTTC	TRBV7-6	TRBD2	TRBJ2-7	-
CASSRQAGEQYF	TGTGCCAGCAGCAGACAGGCGGGCGAGCAGTACTTC	TRBV5-6	-	TRBJ2-7	-
CASSSRGGSGSTQYF	TGTGCCAGTAGTTCTAGGGGTGGCTCCGGGTCTACGCAGTATTTT	TRBV19	-	TRBJ2-3	-
CASSPGEGAVTEAFF	TGTGCCAGCTCACCGGGCGAGGGGGCCGTCACTGAAGCTTTCTTT	TRBV18	TRBD1	TRBJ1-1	-
CASSLGGRTEAFF	TGTGCCAGCAGCTTAGGCGGGAGGACTGAAGCTTTCTTT	TRBV13	-	TRBJ1-1	-
CASSLGREGAAFF	TGTGCCAGTAGTTTAGGCCGGGAAGGAGCGGCTTTCTTT	TRBV19	-	TRBJ1-1	-
CASSLLLAGPTDTQYF	TGCGCCAGCAGTCTTCTCCTAGCGGGACCCACAGATACGCAGTATTTT	TRBV5-1	TRBD2	TRBJ2-3	-
CASSYGTSDQETQYF	TGTGCCAGCAGTTACGGGACTAGCGACCAAGAGACCCAGTACTTC	TRBV6-5	TRBD2	TRBJ2-5	once
CASAGFGWEKLFF	TGTGCCAGCGCGGGATTTGGGTGGGAAAAACTGTTTTTT	TRBV2	-	TRBJ1-4	once
CASSTGAGNTIYF	TGTGCCAGCAGCACAGGGGCTGGAAACACCATATATTTT	TRBV5-5	TRBD1	TRBJ1-3	-
CASSQDAGGLQPQHF	TGCGCCAGCAGCCAAGATGCGGGGGGCTTACAGCCCCAGCATTTT	TRBV4-1	-	TRBJ1-5	-
CASSTRGPDTQYF	TGTGCCAGCAGCACTAGAGGCCCAGATACGCAGTATTTT	TRBV7-9	-	TRBJ2-3	few
CASSLTGNYGYTF	TGTGCCAGTAGTCTGACAGGGAACTATGGCTACACCTTC	TRBV19	TRBD1	TRBJ1-2	-
CASSPRSRQGAEGANVLTF	TGTGCCAGCTCGCCTCGCTCCCGTCAGGGGGCGGAGGGGGCCAACGTCCTGACTTTC	TRBV18	TRBD1	TRBJ2-6	-
CASSFRRVPMGNTIYF	TGTGCCAGCAGCTTCCGCAGGGTTCCCATGGGAAACACCATATATTTT	TRBV7-8	-	TRBJ1-3	-
CASSKGQRGNQPQHF	TGTGCCAGCAGTAAGGGTCAGAGGGGCAATCAGCCCCAGCATTTT	TRBV27	-	TRBJ1-5	-
CASSHESVNTEAFF	TGTGCCAGCTCCCACGAGTCGGTGAACACTGAAGCTTTCTTT	TRBV18	-	TRBJ1-1	-
CASSEAGDVGGYTF	TGCGCCAGCAGTGAGGCGGGGGACGTCGGTGGCTACACCTTC	TRBV10-2	-	TRBJ1-2	-
CASSVGQGSNQPQHF	TGTGCCAGCAGCGTAGGACAGGGTAGCAATCAGCCCCAGCATTTT	TRBV9	TRBD1	TRBJ1-5	few
CASSLAMEFSGRAGQYF	TGTGCCAGCAGCTTGGCCATGGAGTTTAGCGGGAGGGCAGGGCAGTACTTC	TRBV5-6	TRBD2	TRBJ2-7	-
CASSAGTGGATGELFF	TGTGCCAGTAGTGCGGGGACAGGGGGCGCGACGGGGGAGCTGTTTTTT	TRBV19	TRBD1	TRBJ2-2	-
CASMAQRAEAFF	TGTGCCAGCATGGCACAGAGGGCTGAAGCTTTCTTT	TRBV6-1	-	TRBJ1-1	-
CASLPGQGSNQPQHF	TGTGCCAGCTTACCGGGACAGGGAAGCAATCAGCCCCAGCATTTT	TRBV6-1	TRBD1	TRBJ1-5	-
CAWSVLAGGTYNEQFF	TGTGCCTGGAGTGTTCTAGCGGGAGGAACGTACAATGAGCAGTTCTTC	TRBV30	TRBD2	TRBJ2-1	-
CASSPAGSPWTQYF	TGCGCCAGCAGCCCCGCGGGCAGTCCATGGACCCAGTACTTC	TRBV4-1	-	TRBJ2-5	-
CASSHDASGSYEQYF	TGCGCCAGCAGCCACGATGCTAGCGGCTCCTACGAGCAGTACTTC	TRBV4-1	TRBD2	TRBJ2-7	-
CASSYQGTGSPLHF	TGTGCCAGTAGTTACCAGGGAACGGGTTCACCCCTCCACTTT	TRBV19	-	TRBJ1-6	-
CASSLVGQGAGTQYF	TGCGCCAGCAGCTTGGTGGGACAAGGGGCCGGGACCCAGTACTTC	TRBV5-1	-	TRBJ2-5	-
CASSYRGRFSYEQYF	TGTGCCAGCAGTTACAGGGGGCGATTCTCCTACGAGCAGTACTTC	TRBV27	TRBD1	TRBJ2-7	-
CASNPGRGRNTEAFF	TGTGCCAGCAACCCCGGTCGGGGGAGGAACACTGAAGCTTTCTTT	TRBV7-2	-	TRBJ1-1	-
CASSKSRASVADEQFF	TGTGCCAGCAGCAAGTCCAGGGCGAGCGTTGCGGATGAGCAGTTCTTC	TRBV7-9	-	TRBJ2-1	-
CASSLAGDGYTF	TGTGCCAGCAGCTTAGCAGGAGATGGCTACACCTTC	TRBV7-9	-	TRBJ1-2	-
CASTLQGGNYEQYF	TGTGCCAGCACCTTACAAGGAGGAAACTACGAGCAGTACTTC	TRBV5-6	-	TRBJ2-7	-
CASSLDRGQETQYF	TGTGCCAGCAGCCTAGACAGGGGGCAAGAGACCCAGTACTTC	TRBV2	TRBD1	TRBJ2-5	once
CASSLSGGTYEQYF	TGTGCCAGCAGCTTGAGCGGGGGGACCTACGAGCAGTACTTC	TRBV5-4	TRBD2	TRBJ2-7	-
CASSQEQGETQYF	TGCGCCAGCAGCCAAGAACAGGGAGAGACCCAGTACTTC	TRBV4-3	-	TRBJ2-5	-
CAWSPLSPQLASYEQYF	TGTGCCTGGAGTCCTCTCTCCCCCCAGTTAGCCTCCTACGAGCAGTACTTC	TRBV30	-	TRBJ2-7	-
CASSLGATDTQYF	TGTGCCAGCAGCTTGGGGGCGACAGATACGCAGTATTTT	TRBV5-5	-	TRBJ2-3	once
CASSRGSTDTQYF	TGCGCCAGCAGTCGTGGCAGCACAGATACGCAGTATTTT	TRBV23-1	-	TRBJ2-3	-
CASSDPRQTAPRKTQYF	TGTGCCAGCAGTGACCCCAGACAGACCGCCCCGAGAAAGACCCAGTACTTC	TRBV2	-	TRBJ2-5	once
CASSYRGTGSDTQYF	TGTGCCAGCAGTTACCGCGGGACAGGGTCAGATACGCAGTATTTT	TRBV6-5	TRBD1	TRBJ2-3	-
CASSYRRGGQPQHF	TGTGCCAGCAGTTACCGGCGGGGAGGTCAGCCCCAGCATTTT	TRBV6-5	-	TRBJ1-5	-